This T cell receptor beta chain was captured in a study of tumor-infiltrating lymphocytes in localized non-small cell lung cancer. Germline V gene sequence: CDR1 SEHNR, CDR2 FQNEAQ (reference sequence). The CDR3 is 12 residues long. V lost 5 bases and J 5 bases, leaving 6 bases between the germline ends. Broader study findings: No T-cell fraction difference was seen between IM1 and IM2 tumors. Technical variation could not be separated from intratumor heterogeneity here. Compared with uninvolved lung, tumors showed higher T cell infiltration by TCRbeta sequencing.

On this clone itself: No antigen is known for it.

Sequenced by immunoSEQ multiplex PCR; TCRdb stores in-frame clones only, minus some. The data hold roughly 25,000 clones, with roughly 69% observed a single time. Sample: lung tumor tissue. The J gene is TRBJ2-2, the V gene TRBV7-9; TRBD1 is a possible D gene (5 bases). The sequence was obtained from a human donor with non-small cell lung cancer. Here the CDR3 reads CASSPGTGELFF. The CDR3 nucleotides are TGTGCCAGCAGCCCAGGGACCGGGGAGCTGTTTTTT.